This TCR beta chain was captured in a study of cytotoxic CD8 clonotypes in ibrutinib-treated CLL. Whole-study findings and limits: Progressing and sustained-remission patients had different sampling times. The study found public clonotypes uncommon, contracting or stable on treatment.

Method: immunoSEQ multiplex PCR; TCRdb's copy keeps in-frame clones and lacks some. The sample contains 35,000 to 45,000 clones, over 45% of which appear only once. About 2.2 micrograms of genomic DNA, which was extracted from cryopreserved PBMCs, served as the material used for the TCR beta libraries. The CDR3 has 14 amino acids. V was clipped by 4 bases and J by 7 bases; unmatched bases: 7. Germline CDR1 is SGHRS and CDR2 is YFSETQ. This clone was seen only a few times. Its antigen is as yet unknown. The source was PBMCs, collected before ibrutinib treatment. This TCR was sampled from a human donor with chronic lymphocytic leukemia. The V and J genes are TRBV5-1 and TRBJ1-5, with 8 bases that match TRBD1. CDR3 DNA sequence: TGCGCCAGCAGCCACGGACAGGGCGGGCAGCCCCAGCATTTT. Protein product: CASSHGQGGQPQHF. Using reference TRBV5-1 and TRBJ1-5 for the parts outside the CDR3, the full variable domain is KAGVTQTPRYLIKTRGQQVTLSCSPISGHRSVSWYQQTPGQGLQFLFEYFSETQRNKGNFPGRFSGRQFSNSRSEMNVSTLELGDSALYLCASSHGQGGQPQHFGDGTRLSIL.